The clone carrying this T cell receptor (beta chain) was picked up many times. The source material, RNA transcripts, was used to amplify TCR beta CDR3 regions. First-round RT-PCR with HTBI primers amplified the TCR CDR3 region. Each CDR3 protein is one row after TCRdb ran MiXCR on the multiplex PCR reads. The sample carries roughly 500,000 distinct CDR3 sequences, approximately 44% recorded once. Trimming took 7 bases from V and 8 from J, leaving 17 bases between them. Germline lookup yields CDR1 MNHEY and CDR2 SVGAGI. The CDR3 is made up of 13 amino acids. The data originate from a study of T cells in Graves' hyperthyroidism and ophthalmopathy.

The TCR sequence derives from an adult woman with Graves' disease, either hyperthyroidism or ophthalmopathy (not recorded which). This chain connects TRBV6-5 to TRBJ1-2; D uncertain. Input material: peripheral blood or thyroid tissue (not recorded which). In nucleotides, the CDR3 is TGTGCCAGCACCTTACGGGGATCTTCGGGCTACACCTTC. It yields the protein CASTLRGSSGYTF.